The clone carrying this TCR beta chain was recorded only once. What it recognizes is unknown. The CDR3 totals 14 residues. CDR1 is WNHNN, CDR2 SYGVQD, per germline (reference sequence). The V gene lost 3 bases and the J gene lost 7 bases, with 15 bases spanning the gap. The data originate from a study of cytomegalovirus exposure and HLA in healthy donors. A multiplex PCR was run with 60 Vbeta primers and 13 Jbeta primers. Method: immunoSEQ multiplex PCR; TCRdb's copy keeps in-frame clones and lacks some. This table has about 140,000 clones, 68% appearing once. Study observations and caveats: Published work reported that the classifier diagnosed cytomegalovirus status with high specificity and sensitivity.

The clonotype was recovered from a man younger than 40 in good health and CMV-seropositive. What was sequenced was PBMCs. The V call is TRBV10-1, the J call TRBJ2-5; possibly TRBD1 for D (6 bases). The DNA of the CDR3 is TGCGCCAGCAGTGACCATTGGACAGAAGGGACCCAGTACTTC. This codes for CASSDHWTEGTQYF.